This T cell receptor beta chain was retrieved from a study of blood T cell repertoires in COVID-19. Turning to the study itself: The United States, Italy and Spain provided the acute and convalescent COVID-19 samples. Sample material is recorded as cDNA or gDNA derived from T cells, B-cell-depleted T cells, or PBMCs.

Per the study methods: Amplification of reference gene primers provided the estimated nucleated cell counts. This table comes from immunoSEQ multiplex PCR, and its TCRdb copy is limited to in-frame clones, with some not included. Clone size and the V and J calls come from that table; the DNA yielded D and trimming. This sample carries 200,000 to 300,000 clones, approximately 86% of them seen once, and the ten largest clones take approximately 2%. The sample was peripheral blood. The receptor was isolated from a young man with active or convalescent COVID-19.

The CDR3 reads CASSQRSAGVGNEQFF. Written as DNA, the CDR3 is TGTGCCAGCAGCCAACGATCGGCGGGGGTGGGCAATGAGCAGTTCTTC. The chain joins TRBV3-1 (or the pseudogene TRBV3-2) to TRBJ2-1; 7 nucleotides agree with TRBD2. This CDR3 is 16 amino acids long. V gave up 2 bases and J gave up 6 bases; unmatched junction bases: 10. Germline loops: CDR1 LGHDT, CDR2 YNNKEL (reference sequence).